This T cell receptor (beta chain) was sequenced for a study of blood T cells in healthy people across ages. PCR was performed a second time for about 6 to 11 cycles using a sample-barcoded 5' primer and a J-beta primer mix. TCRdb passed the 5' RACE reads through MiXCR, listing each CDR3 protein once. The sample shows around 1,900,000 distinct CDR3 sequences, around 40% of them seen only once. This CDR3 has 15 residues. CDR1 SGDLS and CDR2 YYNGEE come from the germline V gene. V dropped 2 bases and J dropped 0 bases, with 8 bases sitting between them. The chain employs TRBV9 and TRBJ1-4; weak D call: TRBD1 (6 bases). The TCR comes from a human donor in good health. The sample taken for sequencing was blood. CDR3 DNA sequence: TGTGCCAGCAGCGTTACAGGGACAACTAATGAAAAACTGTTTTTT. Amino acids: CASSVTGTTNEKLFF.